The clone carrying this T cell receptor (beta chain) was seen more than once but under ten times. Its antigen is still unknown. Every TCR cDNA molecule carried a tag that served as a unique molecular identifier. One entry per CDR3 protein results from TCRdb running MiXCR on the 5' RACE reads. The sample holds about 120,000 distinct CDR3 sequences, 12% seen once. The data are from a study of spatial heterogeneity in lung cancer. Study-level background: Available follow-up PBMC samples were sequenced, at a median of roughly two years post-resection. Averaged across combinations, each unique TCR and UMI pairing appeared more than ten times in raw reads, which were uncorrected.

Specified time point: blood at routine non-recurrence follow-up after resection. Whole RNA came from tumor, nontumor lung or frozen PBMC and was sequenced without being sorted. Study conclusions and caveats: Expanded tumor TCRs that were ubiquitous appeared in blood more at resection than follow-up.

This CDR3 spans 13 amino acids. After removal of 6 bases from V and 5 bases from J, the junction contained 2 bases not matched to a gene. Per germline, CDR1 MNHNY and CDR2 SVGAGI (reference sequence). The chain joins TRBV6-6 to TRBJ2-4, with 9 bases aligning to TRBD2. This receptor was obtained from a male donor with early-stage non-small cell lung cancer. The sample consisted of PBMCs, taken at follow-up. CDR3 coding DNA: TGTGCCAGCAGACGACTAGCGGAAAACATTCAGTACTTC. It yields the protein CASRRLAENIQYF.